One and the same sample provided the 11 T cell receptor beta chains below, sequenced in a study of T cells after yellow fever vaccination. TCRdb called the 5' RACE reads again in MiXCR, with one record for every CDR3 protein. Of hundreds of thousands of distinct CDR3 sequences in the sample, over 9% were seen once. Sequenced here: PBMCs, sampled on the day of the yellow fever booster vaccination. The receptors originated from a man younger than 40 who received the YFV17D yellow fever vaccine.

This chain joins TRBV27 and TRBJ2-1; D not certain. The CDR3 covers 13 residues. In germline, CDR1 is MNHEY, CDR2 SMNVEV (reference sequence). V shed 5 bases and J shed 3 bases, with 8 bases lying between them. The CDR3 sequence: CASSARVYNEQFF. CDR3 bases: TGTGCCAGCAGTGCACGGGTCTACAATGAGCAGTTCTTC.

Only a few counts were recorded for this clonotype. This sequence joins TRBV12-3 or TRBV12-4 and TRBJ2-7; 9 bases match TRBD2. This CDR3 is built from 15 residues. Losses at the gene ends were 3 bases for V and 5 bases for J; bases not matched to a gene: 8. Here the CDR3 reads CASSFGGRATHEQYF. The DNA of the CDR3 is TGTGCCAGCAGTTTCGGCGGGAGGGCCACCCACGAGCAGTACTTC.

J is TRBJ2-3 and V is TRBV6-5, with D perhaps TRBD1 (5 bases). Germline-derived CDR1 and CDR2 are MNHEY and SVGAGI. The CDR3 runs to 15 residues. The germline V and J ends were trimmed by 0 bases and 1 base, with 8 bases remaining between them. The CDR3 sequence: CASSYSRARTDTQYF. CDR3 bases: TGTGCCAGCAGTTACTCCAGGGCCCGCACAGATACGCAGTATTTT.

In its sample, this clonotype was seen a few times. The chain uses TRBV7-8 and TRBJ2-5, with D possibly being TRBD2 (7 bases). In germline, CDR1 is SGHVS, CDR2 FQNEAQ. V lost 6 bases, J lost 8 bases, and 19 bases lay in between. The CDR3 has 14 residues. The CDR3 region is CASRTYEGGRTQYF. In nucleotides, the CDR3 is TGTGCCAGCAGGACTTATGAGGGGGGGAGAACCCAGTACTTC.

This rearrangement joins TRBV30 to TRBJ2-1; D not resolved. There are 15 residues in the CDR3. The germline V gene has CDR1 GTSNPN and CDR2 SVGIG (reference sequence). V shed 3 bases and J shed 5 bases, with 17 bases lying between them. The CDR3, as DNA: TGTGCCTGGAGACTGGGAAAATCACATCACAATGAGCAGTTCTTC. Translation gives CAWRLGKSHHNEQFF.

This clonotype was seen repeatedly, ten times or more. The chain employs TRBV5-1 and TRBJ2-1; D not resolved. Trimming took 0 bases from V and 7 from J, leaving 8 bases between them. The V gene's germline CDR1 is SGHRS and CDR2 YFSETQ. This CDR3 is 13 amino acids long. The DNA of the CDR3 is TGCGCCAGCAGCTTGGAGACTCAAAATGAGCAGTTCTTC. It translates to CASSLETQNEQFF. Based on the CDR3 plus reference TRBV5-1 and TRBJ2-1, the full variable domain is KAGVTQTPRYLIKTRGQQVTLSCSPISGHRSVSWYQQTPGQGLQFLFEYFSETQRNKGNFPGRFSGRQFSNSRSEMNVSTLELGDSALYLCASSLETQNEQFFGPGTRLTVL.

This clonotype was recorded a few times. The chain carries TRBV5-5 and TRBJ2-7; the D is unclear. This CDR3 has 14 residues. CDR1 SGHKS and CDR2 YYEKEE come from the germline V gene (reference sequence). The germline V and J ends were trimmed by 2 bases and 2 bases, with 11 bases remaining between them. CDR3 DNA sequence: TGTGCCAGCAGCTTCCCTTCTACCGCCTACGAGCAGTACTTC. Its translation: CASSFPSTAYEQYF.

J is TRBJ1-1 and V is TRBV6-2 or TRBV6-3, with a possible D match to TRBD1 (5 bases). The CDR3 contains 14 residues. Germline V lookup: CDR1 MNHEY, CDR2 SVGEGT. V was clipped by 2 bases and J by 4 bases, with 11 bases between them. The CDR3 region is CASSYLGGGTEAFF. As DNA, the CDR3 is TGTGCCAGCAGTTACCTCGGGGGTGGCACTGAAGCTTTCTTT.

This sequence joins TRBV3-1 and TRBJ2-1, with D maybe TRBD1 (6 bases). V gave up 0 bases and J gave up 4 bases, with 7 bases separating them. Per the germline V gene, CDR1 is LGHDT and CDR2 is YNNKEL (reference sequence). The CDR3 spans 14 residues. CDR3 amino acids: CASSQDGQYNEQFF. The CDR3 bases are TGTGCCAGCAGCCAAGACGGACAGTACAATGAGCAGTTCTTC.

The chain employs TRBV5-1 and TRBJ2-1, with D possibly being TRBD1 or TRBD2 (6 bases each). The CDR3 has 13 amino acids. Trimming took 8 bases from V and 9 from J, leaving 18 bases between them. Germline V gene sequence: CDR1 SGHRS, CDR2 YFSETQ. The CDR3 loop is CASRWGALGEQFF. As DNA, the CDR3 is TGCGCCAGTCGATGGGGGGCGTTAGGTGAGCAGTTCTTC.

This clonotype came up many times. The CDR3: CASSLARLNSGRDEQFF. Here the CDR3 DNA reads TGTGCCAGCAGTTTAGCGCGTTTGAACAGCGGGCGGGATGAGCAGTTCTTC. The chain uses TRBV12-3 or TRBV12-4 and TRBJ2-1, with a possible D match to TRBD2 (6 bases). Trimming took off 0 bases at V and 8 bases at J, with 20 bases between the two ends. The CDR3 loop spans 17 amino acids.